One sample yielded the 25 T cell receptor beta chains listed below, sequenced in a study of T cells after yellow fever vaccination. MiXCR, applied by TCRdb to the 5' RACE reads, yields one record per CDR3 protein. The sample gives around 310,000 distinct CDR3 sequences, 4% of which show up once; roughly 26% is in the top ten. Sample: PBMCs, taken 5 days after the yellow fever booster vaccination. The receptor set was obtained from a man younger than 35 who received the YFV17D yellow fever vaccine.

V usage is TRBV12-3 or TRBV12-4 and J usage is TRBJ2-7; 11 bases fit TRBD2. The J segment lost 5 bases and the V segment lost 3 bases, leaving 3 bases of the junction unmatched. CDR3 length equals 14 residues. The CDR3 sequence: CASSFLAGGNEQYF. CDR3 bases: TGTGCCAGCAGTTTCCTAGCGGGGGGAAACGAGCAGTACTTC.

The rearrangement links TRBV12-3 or TRBV12-4 to TRBJ2-1; tentatively, D is TRBD2 (5 bases). V lost 6 bases and J 3 bases, leaving 15 bases between the germline ends. This CDR3 is built from 15 residues. The CDR3 loop reads CASSYSEVSYNEQFF. The CDR3 nucleotides read TGTGCCAGCAGCTATTCGGAGGTCAGCTACAATGAGCAGTTCTTC.

This clonotype showed up many times. The chain carries TRBV25-1 and TRBJ1-2; TRBD1 matches 9 bases. J was trimmed by 2 bases and V by 4 bases; bases with no gene match: 5. From germline, CDR1 is MGHDK and CDR2 SYGVNS. The CDR3 is 15 residues long. The CDR3: CASSGGTGKNYGYTF. The CDR3 DNA follows: TGTGCCAGCAGTGGAGGGACAGGGAAGAACTATGGCTACACCTTC.

This clonotype was counted ten times or more. The chain employs TRBV24-1 and TRBJ2-3, with 8 bases fitting TRBD2. CDR1 KGHDR and CDR2 SFDVKD come from the germline V gene. This CDR3 is built from 17 residues. Unmatched junction bases numbered 9, after V lost 4 bases and J lost 1 base. The CDR3 loop reads CATSDPQRGSCTDTQYF. The CDR3 DNA is TGTGCCACCAGTGACCCCCAGCGGGGGAGCTGCACAGATACGCAGTATTTT.

This clonotype was detected ten times or more. CDR3 residues: CASRPSEALRETQYF. The CDR3 DNA reads TGTGCCAGCAGACCCTCGGAAGCGTTGAGGGAGACCCAGTACTTC. The V gene is TRBV6-5, the J gene TRBJ2-5; D not certain. Germline V gene lookup returns CDR1 MNHEY and CDR2 SVGAGI. V was pared by 6 bases and J by 5 bases, with 19 bases between. CDR3 length equals 15 residues.

This clonotype was observed a handful of times. This chain joins TRBV20-1 and TRBJ2-7; D is perhaps TRBD1 (5 bases). The CDR3 runs 11 residues. Germline V gene sequence: CDR1 DFQATT, CDR2 SNEGSKA (reference sequence). V dropped 6 bases and J dropped 4 bases, with 10 bases sitting between them. The CDR3 DNA sequence: TGCAGTGCCTGGACACCTTACGAGCAGTACTTC. Its translation: CSAWTPYEQYF.

This clonotype came up a few times. The V and J genes are TRBV7-2 and TRBJ1-3; D is undetermined. The germline V and J ends were trimmed by 3 bases and 1 base, with 7 bases remaining between them. From germline, CDR1 is SGHTA and CDR2 FQGNSA. The CDR3 spans 14 residues. The chain's CDR3 is CASSFYVSGNTIYF. The CDR3 DNA reads as TGTGCCAGCAGCTTTTATGTTTCTGGAAACACCATATATTTT.

This clonotype has ten or more counts. V gene TRBV6-5 combines with J gene TRBJ2-4; D is perhaps TRBD2 (5 bases). Per the germline V gene, CDR1 is MNHEY and CDR2 is SVGAGI. The CDR3 extends over 13 amino acids. Trimming took off 5 bases at V and 9 bases at J, with 14 bases between the two ends. The CDR3, as DNA: TGTGCCAGCAGTACCTCCTACGAGGGCATTCAGTACTTC. This gives the protein CASSTSYEGIQYF.

At least ten counts were recorded for this clonotype. This chain uses TRBV6-2 or TRBV6-3 with TRBJ2-5, with 8 bases aligning to TRBD1. In germline, CDR1 is MNHEY, CDR2 SVGEGT. The CDR3 sequence is 15 residues long. With V trimmed by 4 bases and J by 4 bases, 8 bases remained unmatched. CDR3 protein: CASSSYGQGGETQYF. The CDR3 DNA is TGTGCCAGCAGTTCTTACGGACAGGGAGGAGAGACCCAGTACTTC.

This clonotype was found a few times. V and J are TRBV9 and TRBJ1-1, with a possible D match to TRBD1 (5 bases). In germline, CDR1 is SGDLS, CDR2 YYNGEE. Trimming shortened V by 3 bases and J by 2 bases, and 17 bases separated the two germline ends. This CDR3 has 16 amino acids. CDR3 protein: CASSGEDTSPNTEAFF. CDR3 DNA: TGTGCCAGCAGCGGAGAGGACACTTCCCCTAACACTGAAGCTTTCTTT.

The chain is built from TRBV5-4 and TRBJ2-3, with 11 bases identical to TRBD2. V lost 5 bases and J lost 3; bases outside the gene matches: 2. There are 14 residues in the CDR3. Germline CDR1 reads SGHNT; CDR2 reads YYREEE (reference sequence). CDR3 bases: TGTGCCAGCAGAGCTAGCGGGGGGACAGATACGCAGTATTTT. Protein: CASRASGGTDTQYF.

This clonotype has only a few counts. CDR3 sequence reads: CASSVPGHTLSYNSPLHF. The CDR3 nucleotides read TGCGCCAGCAGTGTACCGGGACACACACTCTCCTATAATTCACCCCTCCACTTT. J is TRBJ1-6 and V is TRBV10-2; the D gene is possibly TRBD1 (6 bases). CDR1 WSHSY and CDR2 SAAADI come from the germline V gene. The CDR3 is 18 amino acids. V was clipped by 4 bases and J by 0 bases, with 16 bases between them.

This chain joins TRBV12-5 and TRBJ1-2; D call uncertain. The germline V gene encodes CDR1 LGHNT and CDR2 FRNRAP. This CDR3 spans 14 amino acids. V gave up 5 bases and J gave up 3 bases, with 13 bases separating them. The CDR3 reads CASGPLGRHYGYTF. The CDR3 region has the DNA TGTGCTAGTGGTCCCCTGGGCAGACACTATGGCTACACCTTC. Supplemented by reference TRBV12-5 and TRBJ1-2, the full variable domain reads DARVTQTPRHKVTEMGQEVTMRCQPILGHNTVFWYRQTMMQGLELLAYFRNRAPLDDSGMPKDRFSAEMPDATLATLKIQPSEPRDSAVYFCASGPLGRHYGYTFGSGTRLTVV.

This clonotype was observed a handful of times. V and J are TRBV5-1 and TRBJ1-1, with D possibly being TRBD1 (5 bases). Germline values: CDR1 SGHRS, CDR2 YFSETQ. The CDR3 covers 16 residues. V was shortened by 4 bases and J by 4 bases, with 20 bases between the two germline ends. The CDR3 DNA is TGCGCCAGCAGCGTGGCCTTTGTGGGGCTGAGCACTGAAGCTTTCTTT. Its protein product is CASSVAFVGLSTEAFF.

This clonotype was detected ten times or more. The chain carries TRBV20-1 and TRBJ1-5; D remains unclear. CDR1 is DFQATT, CDR2 SNEGSKA, per germline (reference sequence). V dropped 0 bases and J dropped 12 bases, with 9 bases sitting between them. There are 11 residues in the CDR3. CDR3 sequence reads: CSARDRDYQHF. The CDR3 coding sequence is TGCAGTGCTAGAGATCGGGATTACCAGCATTTT.

This clonotype was observed a handful of times. The chain links TRBV27 to TRBJ1-5; the D is unclear. The V gene's germline CDR1 is MNHEY and CDR2 SMNVEV (reference sequence). V was shortened by 6 bases and J by 0 bases, with 12 bases between the two germline ends. The CDR3 sequence is 15 residues long. The DNA of the CDR3 is TGTGCCAGCAGGCCCGGGAGTTATAGCAATCAGCCCCAGCATTTT. This codes for CASRPGSYSNQPQHF.

The chain employs TRBV6-1 and TRBJ2-3; 7 bases match TRBD1. CDR3 length equals 18 residues. With 2 bases clipped from V and 7 bases from J, the junction kept 18 bases outside the gene matches. Germline loops: CDR1 MNHNS, CDR2 SASEGT. In DNA, the CDR3 is TGTGCCAGCAGTGAACGAGCCGGACAGGCCTCGTTTACGCATACGCAGTATTTT. Amino acid sequence: CASSERAGQASFTHTQYF.

The rearrangement joins TRBV19 to TRBJ2-7; a weak D match, TRBD2 (6 bases). The CDR3 consists of 15 residues. CDR1 LNHDA and CDR2 SQIVND come from the germline V gene (reference sequence). V gave up 6 bases and J gave up 0 bases, with 15 bases separating them. CDR3 nucleotide sequence: TGTGCCAGTAGGGTCAGCTACGGGAGCTCCTACGAGCAGTACTTC. Encoded protein: CASRVSYGSSYEQYF. Looking up the rest from reference TRBV19 and TRBJ2-7 gives the full variable domain: DGGITQSPKYLFRKEGQNVTLSCEQNLNHDAMYWYRQDPGQGLRLIYYSQIVNDFQKGDIAEGYSVSREKKESFPLTVTSAQKNPTAFYLCASRVSYGSSYEQYFGPGTRLTVT.

The table lists this clonotype with a count of one. This could be a read error, since a much larger clone is one nucleotide away. The CDR3 carries no conserved terminal phenylalanine or tryptophan, so it likely arises from a read error. V gene TRBV7-7 combines with J gene TRBJ1-5; maybe TRBD1 (5 bases). CDR1 is SSHAT, CDR2 FNYEAQ, per germline (reference sequence). The CDR3 has 14 residues. The CDR3 DNA reads TGTGCTACCACGGTCCCGGGGCGCAATCAGCCCCAGCATTCT. This translates into CATTVPGRNQPQHS.

This clonotype was detected a few times. The J gene is TRBJ1-5, the V gene TRBV30, with 12 bases aligning to TRBD1. V lost 5 bases to trimming and J lost 8 bases; unmatched junction nucleotides: 1. Per the germline V gene, CDR1 is GTSNPN and CDR2 is SVGIG (reference sequence). This CDR3 comprises 12 residues. In DNA form, the CDR3 reads TGTGCCTGGGGGACAGGGGGCAAGCCCCAGCATTTT. Translated: CAWGTGGKPQHF.

In this sample, this clonotype turned up a few times. The chain is built from TRBV6-2 or TRBV6-3 and TRBJ2-5, with 10 bases matching TRBD2. Germline CDR1 reads MNHEY; CDR2 reads SVGEGT. V was pared by 6 bases and J by 5 bases, with 15 bases of the junction left unmatched. The CDR3 spans 17 residues. The CDR3 region has the DNA TGTGCCAGCAGCCAGCCACTTCTAGCGGGGGTCGGGGAGACCCAGTACTTC. This codes for CASSQPLLAGVGETQYF.

The gene calls are TRBV20-1 and TRBJ1-1; D is undetermined. V was trimmed by 1 base and J by 1 base, leaving 10 bases between them. Germline V gene sequence: CDR1 DFQATT, CDR2 SNEGSKA (reference sequence). The CDR3 spans 14 residues. CDR3 region: CSARVLVTNTEAFF. The CDR3 coding sequence is TGCAGTGCTAGAGTGTTAGTTACGAACACTGAAGCTTTCTTT.

The chain joins TRBV21-1 to TRBJ2-1. TRBV21-1 is deemed a pseudogene. The CDR3 spans 12 residues. In DNA form, the CDR3 reads TGTGCCAGCAGCAAAGCTGTAATGAGTCAGTTCTTC. This sequence encodes CASSKAVMSQFF.

The table lists this clonotype with many counts. CDR3 nucleotides: TGTGCCAGTAGTCTCGACAGGACTACCTCCTCCTACGAGCAGTACTTC. Translated, it gives CASSLDRTTSSYEQYF. The rearrangement uses TRBV19 and TRBJ2-7; D tentatively reads TRBD1 or TRBD2 (6 bases each). V lost 5 bases and J lost 0, with 17 bases in between. The CDR3 covers 16 residues. Germline V gives CDR1 LNHDA, CDR2 SQIVND (reference sequence).

This clonotype was counted ten times or more. This chain connects TRBV20-1 to TRBJ2-7; 12 nucleotides align to TRBD2. Trimming cost V 6 bases and J 0 bases; bases outside gene matches: 3. Per the germline V gene, CDR1 is DFQATT and CDR2 is SNEGSKA (reference sequence). The CDR3 spans 14 residues. CDR3 nucleotide sequence: TGCAGTGCGCTAGCGGGGGGGAGCTCCTACGAGCAGTACGTC. Its translation is CSALAGGSSYEQYV.